This entry lists 26 T cell receptor beta chains sequenced from one sample in a study of breast tumors, draining lymph nodes, adjacent tissues. Each CDR3 protein gets one entry after TCRdb re-called the multiplex PCR reads with MiXCR. The data contain approximately 45,000 distinct CDR3 sequences, under 25% of them singletons. Sequenced input: breast tumor tissue. These receptors all come from a female donor with breast cancer. Some clones in this sample may be carry-over from other donors' samples.

At least ten counts were recorded for this clonotype. The CDR3 nucleotides read TGTGCCAGCAGCTTGACTGTAACAGGGGATGGCTATGGCTACACCTTC. Amino acids: CASSLTVTGDGYGYTF. V usage is TRBV5-6 and J usage is TRBJ1-2; 7 bases line up with TRBD1. This CDR3 has 16 residues. The V gene's germline CDR1 is SGHDT and CDR2 YYEEEE. Trimming took 1 base from V and 4 from J; bases not matched to a gene: 10.

This clonotype was picked up many times. The rearrangement uses TRBV5-8 and TRBJ1-2, with D possibly matching TRBD1 (5 bases). Trimming removed 1 base from V and 3 bases from J, with 13 bases in between. CDR1 is SGHTS and CDR2 is YDEGEE in the germline V gene. This CDR3 is 15 amino acids long. CDR3 amino acids: CASSLTPEGHYGYTF. CDR3 coding DNA: TGTGCCAGCAGCTTGACCCCTGAGGGGCACTATGGCTACACCTTC.

This clonotype was observed at least ten times. The chain has TRBV5-6 and TRBJ2-5; a weak D match, TRBD1 (6 bases). V gave up 3 bases and J gave up 4 bases, with 16 bases separating them. Germline V lookup: CDR1 SGHDT, CDR2 YYEEEE. CDR3 length equals 15 residues. In nucleotides, the CDR3 is TGTGCCAGCAGCTCAGACCAACAGGGAGCAGAGACCCAGTACTTC. Protein sequence: CASSSDQQGAETQYF.

This clonotype was picked up a small number of times. The genes are TRBV16 and TRBJ2-3; D is uncertain. V was pared by 0 bases and J by 2 bases, with 6 bases between. CDR1 and CDR2 (germline): KGHSY, FQNENV. The CDR3 covers 14 residues. The CDR3, as DNA: TGTGCCAGCAGCCAATCTACCTACACAGATACGCAGTATTTT. Its protein product is CASSQSTYTDTQYF.

The table lists this clonotype with many counts. The CDR3 reads CASGLAGTDTQYF. The CDR3 DNA reads TGTGCCAGCGGACTAGCGGGCACAGATACGCAGTATTTT. The chain recombines TRBV28 with TRBJ2-3; 10 bases map to TRBD2. Trimming at V came to 8 bases and at J to 1 base, leaving 0 bases not matched to a gene. This CDR3 has 13 amino acids. Germline lookup yields CDR1 MDHEN and CDR2 SYDVKM.

As concerns this clonotype: A read error is possible here, since a much larger clone lies one base away. This chain joins TRBV27 and TRBJ1-6; no clear D. The CDR3 has 16 residues. Germline CDR1 is MNHEY and CDR2 is SMNVEV (reference sequence). CDR3 bases: TGTGCCAGCAGGTTGGAGGGTAGCTCCTGTAATTCACCCCTCCACTTT. Protein product: CASRLEGSSCNSPLHF.

This clonotype has a count of ten or more. This chain connects TRBV20-1 to TRBJ1-2, with unresolved D. Germline V CDR1 and CDR2: DFQATT, SNEGSKA (reference sequence). The CDR3 totals 14 residues. The V gene lost 0 bases and the J gene lost 5 bases, with 13 bases spanning the gap. CDR3 residues: CSAREWRRDYGYTF. The CDR3 DNA reads as TGCAGTGCTAGAGAGTGGCGACGAGATTATGGCTACACCTTC.

This clonotype was detected many times. V gene TRBV29-1 combines with J gene TRBJ1-2; D gene unclear. CDR3 length equals 11 residues. V shed 7 bases and J shed 1 base, with 7 bases lying between them. Germline values: CDR1 SQVTM, CDR2 ANQGSEA. CDR3 sequence (DNA): TGCAGCGCAGTGGGTAACTATGGCTACACCTTC. Its translation is CSAVGNYGYTF.

This clonotype was seen repeatedly, ten times or more. The chain is built from TRBV20-1 and TRBJ2-7; no firm D call. The CDR3 has 13 amino acids. The V gene lost 4 bases and the J gene lost 7 bases, with 17 bases spanning the gap. Germline CDR1 DFQATT, CDR2 SNEGSKA (reference sequence). The DNA for the CDR3 is TGCAGTGCTACCGGGCTAATCTTCGGAGAGCAGTACTTC. Its translation: CSATGLIFGEQYF.

In this sample, this clonotype turned up many times. The V and J genes are TRBV30 and TRBJ1-6; D is possibly TRBD1 (5 bases). V was clipped by 5 bases and J by 6 bases, with 14 bases between them. The CDR3 loop spans 14 amino acids. The V gene's germline CDR1 is GTSNPN and CDR2 SVGIG (reference sequence). Here the CDR3 DNA reads TGTGCCTGGGCGGCGGGGCAGACTAATTCACCCCTCCACTTT. This encodes CAWAAGQTNSPLHF.

This clonotype was counted ten times or more. The CDR3 here is CASSLSGGSKATNEKLFF. The CDR3 DNA reads TGTGCCAGCAGCTTATCGGGGGGATCTAAGGCAACTAATGAAAAACTGTTTTTT. The chain joins TRBV7-9 to TRBJ1-4, with D perhaps matching TRBD1 (5 bases). CDR1 is SEHNR, CDR2 FQNEAQ, per germline (reference sequence). V dropped 2 bases and J dropped 0 bases, with 16 bases sitting between them. The CDR3 runs to 18 residues.

This clonotype was recorded at least ten times. This chain connects TRBV28 to TRBJ2-1, with TRBD2 identical over 13 bases. This CDR3 region has 15 residues. Trimming at V came to 5 bases and at J to 6 bases, leaving 4 bases not matched to a gene. Germline V gene sequence: CDR1 MDHEN, CDR2 SYDVKM. The CDR3 region is CASSRTSGSGNEQFF. The CDR3 region has the DNA TGTGCCAGCAGTCGGACTAGCGGGAGTGGCAATGAGCAGTTCTTC.

Turning to this clonotype: One base away lies a much larger clone, so this may be a sequencing read error. This chain uses TRBV13 with TRBJ1-2; maybe TRBD1 (5 bases). CDR1 and CDR2 (germline): PRHDT, FYEKMQ (reference sequence). There are 13 residues in the CDR3. CDR3 amino acids: CPSSLKRGSGYTF. The CDR3 bases are TGTCCCAGCAGCCTCAAAAGGGGAAGTGGCTACACCTTC.

With respect to this clonotype: The conserved phenylalanine or tryptophan normally closing the CDR3 is absent here, so this likely arose from a read error. The J gene is TRBJ2-4, the V gene TRBV6-6; D remains ambiguous. The V gene lost 5 bases and the J gene lost 0 bases, with 14 bases spanning the gap. The CDR3 consists of 16 residues. CDR1 and CDR2 from the germline V gene are MNHNY and SVGAGI (reference sequence). The CDR3 region has the DNA TGTGCCAGCAGTCCAGACAAAAGTCTAGCCAAAAACATTCAGTACCTC. It is translated as CASSPDKSLAKNIQYL.

The genes are TRBV5-1 and TRBJ2-7, with D possibly TRBD2 on 7 matching bases. This CDR3 contains 15 residues. V dropped 1 base and J dropped 3 bases, with 14 bases sitting between them. Germline lookup yields CDR1 SGHRS and CDR2 YFSETQ. The CDR3 DNA follows: TGCGCCAGCAGCTTGTCACACAGGGAGGGCTACGAGCAGTACTTC. Its translation is CASSLSHREGYEQYF. The full variable domain, with the rest looked up from reference TRBV5-1 and TRBJ2-7, is KAGVTQTPRYLIKTRGQQVTLSCSPISGHRSVSWYQQTPGQGLQFLFEYFSETQRNKGNFPGRFSGRQFSNSRSEMNVSTLELGDSALYLCASSLSHREGYEQYFGPGTRLTVT.

The J gene is TRBJ2-7, the V gene TRBV11-2; unclear D gene. Looked up from germline, CDR1 is SGHAT and CDR2 is FQNNGV. The V end lost 4 bases, the J end lost 1 base, and 8 bases lay between the germline ends. The CDR3 runs to 13 residues. Here the CDR3 reads CASSSMGSYEQYF. The CDR3 nucleotides read TGTGCCAGCAGCTCGATGGGTTCCTACGAGCAGTACTTC. The full variable domain, rest sourced from reference TRBV11-2 and TRBJ2-7, is EAGVAQSPRYKIIEKRQSVAFWCNPISGHATLYWYQQILGQGPKLLIQFQNNGVVDDSQLPKDRFSAERLKGVDSTLKIQPAKLEDSAVYLCASSSMGSYEQYFGPGTRLTVT.

This clonotype was detected ten times or more. This sequence joins TRBV7-8 and TRBJ2-7, with D uncertain. Trimming took off 5 bases at V and 6 bases at J, with 11 bases between the two ends. This CDR3 is built from 12 residues. From germline, CDR1 is SGHVS and CDR2 FQNEAQ. For the CDR3, the DNA is TGTGCCAGCAGCCAACCTTTGACCGAGCAGTACTTC. Translated, it gives CASSQPLTEQYF.

The rearrangement uses TRBV20-1 and TRBJ2-3; the D is unclear. CDR1 and CDR2 from the germline V gene are DFQATT and SNEGSKA (reference sequence). Trimming left V 6 bases short and J 2 bases short, with 3 bases between. This CDR3 is 10 amino acids long. The CDR3 DNA is TGCAGTGCCCCCACAGATACGCAGTATTTT. This codes for CSAPTDTQYF.

As for this clonotype: A single base separates this from a much larger clone, so it may be a read error. This chain connects TRBV11-2 to TRBJ1-2; 9 bases map to TRBD1. The CDR3 has 13 residues. From germline, CDR1 is SGHAT and CDR2 FQNNGV. As DNA, the CDR3 is TGTGCCAGCAACTTAGACAGGGGGGGAGGCCACACCTTC. This encodes CASNLDRGGGHTF.

This clonotype showed up many times. This chain links TRBV7-9 with TRBJ2-7, with a tentative D call TRBD1 (5 bases). Per the germline V gene, CDR1 is SEHNR and CDR2 is FQNEAQ (reference sequence). The germline V and J ends were trimmed by 5 bases and 3 bases, with 11 bases remaining between them. CDR3 size: 13 residues. The DNA of the CDR3 is TGTGCCAGCAGCCCAGACCAGGGCTACGAGCAGTACTTC. Its translation is CASSPDQGYEQYF. Filled out from reference TRBV7-9 and TRBJ2-7, the complete variable domain reads DTGVSQNPRHKITKRGQNVTFRCDPISEHNRLYWYRQTLGQGPEFLTYFQNEAQLEKSRLLSDRFSAERPKGSFSTLEIQRTEQGDSAMYLCASSPDQGYEQYFGPGTRLTVT.

This clonotype was observed many times. V and J are TRBV5-1 and TRBJ2-7; D ambiguous. The ends were cut back, 1 base at V and 2 bases at J, with 13 bases in the middle. There are 15 residues in the CDR3. The germline gives CDR1 SGHRS, CDR2 YFSETQ. The chain's CDR3 is CASSLRPNLAYEQYF. DNA of the CDR3: TGCGCCAGCAGCTTGAGACCCAACCTAGCCTACGAGCAGTACTTC.

This clonotype was counted between two and nine times. This sequence joins TRBV3-1 and TRBJ1-2; D perhaps matches TRBD1 (6 bases). Looked up from germline, CDR1 is LGHDT and CDR2 is YNNKEL (reference sequence). This CDR3 contains 16 residues. Deletions cut 3 bases from V and 4 bases from J, with 18 bases between. CDR3 protein: CASSHNRDTLGYGYTF. CDR3 in DNA: TGTGCCAGCAGCCATAACCGGGACACACTAGGCTATGGCTACACCTTC.

V is TRBV7-9 and J is TRBJ1-2; D ambiguous. CDR3 size: 15 residues. Germline loops: CDR1 SEHNR, CDR2 FQNEAQ (reference sequence). V was clipped by 4 bases and J by 7 bases, with 19 bases between them. This chain's CDR3 is CASSSDSTNICGYTF. CDR3 bases: TGTGCCAGCAGCTCAGACTCAACGAATATCTGTGGCTACACCTTC.

This clonotype was recorded at least ten times. This sequence joins TRBV28 and TRBJ2-7, with D uncertain. The V end lost 3 bases, the J end lost 2 bases, and 11 bases lay between the germline ends. Per the germline V gene, CDR1 is MDHEN and CDR2 is SYDVKM. The CDR3 totals 14 residues. CDR3 DNA sequence: TGTGCCAGCAGTTTTGGCGGAAGAACCTACGAGCAGTACTTC. Amino acid sequence: CASSFGGRTYEQYF.

The chain employs TRBV6-5 and TRBJ1-4, with D unresolved. This CDR3 has 15 residues. Looked up from germline, CDR1 is MNHEY and CDR2 is SVGAGI. V was cut by 6 bases and J by 11 bases, with 22 bases left in between. DNA of the CDR3: TGTGCCAGCAGCGTTGTGAGGGAAGGAGGATACAAACTGTTTTTT. It specifies CASSVVREGGYKLFF.

This clonotype was observed a handful of times. A much bigger clone sits one base away, suggesting this may be a read error. The chain has TRBV5-1 and TRBJ2-5; 7 positions agree with TRBD1. CDR1 is SGHRS and CDR2 is YFSETQ in the germline V gene. The J segment lost 1 base and the V segment lost 0 bases, leaving 6 bases of the junction unmatched. The CDR3 runs 16 residues. In nucleotides, the CDR3 is TGCGCCAGCAGCTTGGCCTCGACAGGGACCCAAGAGACCCAGTACTTC. It is translated as CASSLASTGTQETQYF.